These 17 T cell receptor beta chains were all obtained from the same sample, sequenced in a study of blood T cell repertoires in COVID-19 (dated by TCRdb to 2018 to 2020). The library was obtained by the immunoSEQ multiplex PCR assay. Imported from immuneACCESS, the table was reduced by TCRdb to in-frame sequences with V and J called. These copies leave out some clones; in studies compared against another copy, an unresolved V gene accounts for under half, and the cause of the remainder is not known. The sample yields about 260,000 clones; 85% to 90% were counted once. Jointly, the top ten make up 5.2% of the sample. Sequenced material: peripheral blood. These receptor sequences come from a woman aged 60-75 years with COVID-19, enrolled during active disease.

The V gene is TRBV5-6, the J gene TRBJ1-6; no firm D call. V gave up 0 bases and J gave up 0 bases, with 10 bases separating them. The CDR3 has 17 residues. Germline V CDR1 and CDR2: SGHDT, YYEEEE. CDR3 loop: CASSLGLSGSYNSPLHF. DNA of the CDR3: TGTGCCAGCAGCTTGGGACTTTCGGGCTCCTATAATTCACCCCTCCACTTT.

The chain joins TRBV19 to TRBJ1-1; 9 nucleotides match TRBD1. The J segment lost 6 bases and the V segment lost 1 base, leaving 12 bases of the junction unmatched. The CDR3 has 17 amino acids. The germline CDR1 and CDR2 sequences are LNHDA and SQIVND (reference sequence). The chain's CDR3 is CASSIGTGGRTRSEAFF. CDR3 bases: TGTGCCAGTAGTATAGGAACAGGGGGCAGGACGAGGTCTGAAGCTTTCTTT.

Comments on this clone: An end of the junction does not agree with germline; a read error may underlie this. The chain links TRBV19 to TRBJ1-1, with D unresolved. CDR3 length: 13 amino acids. Germline CDR1 LNHDA, CDR2 SQIVND (reference sequence). In nucleotides, the CDR3 is TGTGCCAGTAGTATTTCGAGGAACACTGAAACTTTCTTT. Translation gives CASSISRNTETFF. Based on the CDR3 plus reference TRBV19 and TRBJ1-1, the full variable domain is DGGITQSPKYLFRKEGQNVTLSCEQNLNHDAMYWYRQDPGQGLRLIYYSQIVNDFQKGDIAEGYSVSREKKESFPLTVTSAQKNPTAFYLCASSISRNTETFFGQGTRLTVV.

This chain joins TRBV5-8 and TRBJ1-5; 12 bases map to TRBD1. The CDR3 is 17 residues long. Germline V CDR1 and CDR2: SGHTS, YDEGEE. Unmatched junction bases numbered 11, after V lost 4 bases and J lost 6 bases. The DNA of the CDR3 is TGTGCCAGCAGCCACCCGGGACAGGGGGCGGTCCGTCAGCCCCAGCATTTT. It specifies CASSHPGQGAVRQPQHF.

This chain connects TRBV7-2 to TRBJ1-2; D gene unclear. V dropped 5 bases and J dropped 4 bases, with 11 bases sitting between them. Germline V gene data show CDR1 as SGHTA and CDR2 as FQGNSA. CDR3 length equals 13 residues. CDR3 nucleotide sequence: TGTGCCAGCAGCCCAGGTGGACTCTATGGCTACACCTTC. Translating gives CASSPGGLYGYTF. Filled out from reference TRBV7-2 and TRBJ1-2, the complete variable domain reads GAGVSQSPSNKVTEKGKDVELRCDPISGHTALYWYRQSLGQGLEFLIYFQGNSAPDKSGLPSDRFSAERTGGSVSTLTIQRTQQEDSAVYLCASSPGGLYGYTFGSGTRLTVV.

V is TRBV15 and J is TRBJ2-2; TRBD2 matches at 14 bases. This CDR3 region has 18 residues. V dropped 3 bases and J dropped 3; count of bases not matched to a gene: 6. The germline gives CDR1 LNHNV, CDR2 YYDKDF (reference sequence). The CDR3 DNA follows: TGTGCCACCAGCAGGGCCGGGACTAGCGGGAGTGACACCGGGGAGCTGTTTTTT. Its translation is CATSRAGTSGSDTGELFF.

The rearrangement uses TRBV19 and TRBJ2-1; 7 bases align to TRBD2. The ends lost 7 bases at V and 2 bases at J; junction bases unmatched: 8. This CDR3 contains 15 residues. Per germline, CDR1 LNHDA and CDR2 SQIVND (reference sequence). CDR3 residues: CASTRGAGAYNEQFF. The DNA of the CDR3 is TGTGCCAGTACCCGCGGCGCGGGAGCCTACAATGAGCAGTTCTTC.

To note about this clone: Other DNA sequences in the same sample also yield this CDR3. This chain connects TRBV5-1 to TRBJ1-1; D is unresolved. The CDR3 length is 13 residues. Deletions cut 2 bases from V and 2 bases from J, with 7 bases between. CDR1 is SGHRS, CDR2 YFSETQ, per germline. Written as DNA, the CDR3 is TGCGCCAGCAGCTTAGGACTAAACACTGAAGCTTTCTTT. It codes for CASSLGLNTEAFF.

The rearrangement joins TRBV19 to TRBJ2-1; weak D call: TRBD2 (7 bases). Germline V gene lookup returns CDR1 LNHDA and CDR2 SQIVND (reference sequence). Trimming cost V 1 base and J 0 bases, with 10 bases left between them. The CDR3 covers 16 residues. In nucleotides, the CDR3 is TGTGCCAGTAGTATAGGGGAGGGACACTCCTACAATGAGCAGTTCTTC. Translated, it gives CASSIGEGHSYNEQFF.

J is TRBJ2-1 and V is TRBV11-3; no clear D gene. This CDR3 spans 13 amino acids. Trimming took off 5 bases at V and 9 bases at J, with 14 bases between the two ends. Germline CDR1 SGHNT, CDR2 YENEEA. The CDR3 region has the DNA TGTGCCAGCAGCCTCGACTTGCTGAGTGAGCAGTTCTTC. It encodes CASSLDLLSEQFF.

The J gene is TRBJ2-5, the V gene TRBV28; 12 nucleotides match TRBD2. The CDR3 length is 15 residues. V lost 5 bases to trimming and J lost 7 bases; unmatched junction nucleotides: 8. From germline, CDR1 is MDHEN and CDR2 SYDVKM. CDR3 amino acids: CASSPLAGGPRTQYF. CDR3 sequence (DNA): TGTGCCAGCAGTCCACTAGCGGGAGGCCCCCGGACCCAGTACTTC.

CDR3: CASSPRLAGGVYGYNEQFF. CDR3 nucleotides: TGTGCCAGCAGCCCGAGACTAGCGGGAGGGGTTTATGGCTACAATGAGCAGTTCTTC. The chain employs TRBV14 and TRBJ2-1; 14 bases align to TRBD2. With 4 bases clipped from V and 3 bases from J, the junction kept 11 bases outside the gene matches. The CDR3 is made up of 19 amino acids. Germline values: CDR1 SGHDN, CDR2 FVKESK.

This chain joins TRBV5-6 and TRBJ2-6; D is perhaps TRBD1 (5 bases). V gave up 5 bases and J gave up 0 bases, with 18 bases separating them. Germline loops: CDR1 SGHDT, CDR2 YYEEEE. CDR3 length: 18 residues. CDR3 nucleotides: TGTGCCAGCAGGGACACACCGCCCAGGAACTCTGGGGCCAACGTCCTGACTTTC. Encoded protein: CASRDTPPRNSGANVLTF.

Concerning this clone: The sample has other DNA sequences that encode this CDR3 too. This chain connects TRBV4-3 to TRBJ1-2, with D tentatively TRBD1 (6 bases). Germline V gene sequence: CDR1 LGHNA, CDR2 YSLEER. Trimming stripped 0 bases from V and 2 bases from J, with 10 bases between. This CDR3 is built from 15 residues. Here the CDR3 reads CASSQEQGRNYGYTF. The CDR3 bases are TGCGCCAGCAGCCAAGAGCAGGGGCGCAACTATGGCTACACCTTC.

The CDR3 sequence: CASSEAGTGQETQYF. Here the CDR3 DNA reads TGCGCCAGCAGCGAGGCCGGGACAGGACAAGAGACCCAGTACTTC. The V gene is TRBV5-1, the J gene TRBJ2-5; TRBD1 matches 8 bases. The CDR3 is 15 residues long. From germline, CDR1 is SGHRS and CDR2 YFSETQ. J lost 2 bases, V lost 4 bases, and 7 bases had no gene match. Drawing the rest from reference TRBV5-1 and TRBJ2-5, the complete variable domain is KAGVTQTPRYLIKTRGQQVTLSCSPISGHRSVSWYQQTPGQGLQFLFEYFSETQRNKGNFPGRFSGRQFSNSRSEMNVSTLELGDSALYLCASSEAGTGQETQYFGPGTRLLVL.

This clone was detected once. The rearrangement joins TRBV24-1 to TRBJ2-1; 11 bases match TRBD2. Germline V gene data show CDR1 as KGHDR and CDR2 as SFDVKD. V shed 2 bases, J shed 7 bases, and the junction held 9 bases outside the gene matches. CDR3 length: 17 residues. The CDR3 is CATSDSRLAGSRNEQFF. CDR3 DNA sequence: TGTGCCACCAGTGATTCCCGACTAGCGGGGTCTAGAAATGAGCAGTTCTTC.

J is TRBJ2-7 and V is TRBV6-6; 10 bases are a match to TRBD2. Germline V CDR1 and CDR2: MNHNY, SVGAGI (reference sequence). CDR3 size: 17 residues. V was clipped by 5 bases and J by 0 bases; unmatched bases: 10. This CDR3 reads CASSPTGTSESSYEQYF. In DNA form, the CDR3 reads TGTGCCAGCAGTCCAACCGGGACTAGCGAAAGCTCCTACGAGCAGTACTTC.